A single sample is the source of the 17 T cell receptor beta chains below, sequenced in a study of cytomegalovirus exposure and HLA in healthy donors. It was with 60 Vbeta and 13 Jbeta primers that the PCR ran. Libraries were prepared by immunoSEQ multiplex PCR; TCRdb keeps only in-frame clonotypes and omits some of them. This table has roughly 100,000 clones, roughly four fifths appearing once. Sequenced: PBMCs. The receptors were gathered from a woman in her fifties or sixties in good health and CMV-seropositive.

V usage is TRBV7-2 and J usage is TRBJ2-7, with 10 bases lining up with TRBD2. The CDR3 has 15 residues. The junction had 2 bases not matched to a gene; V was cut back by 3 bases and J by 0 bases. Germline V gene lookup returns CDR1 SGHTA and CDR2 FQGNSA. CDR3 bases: TGTGCCAGCAGCTTCGTAGCGGGGGGCTCCTACGAGCAGTACTTC. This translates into CASSFVAGGSYEQYF.

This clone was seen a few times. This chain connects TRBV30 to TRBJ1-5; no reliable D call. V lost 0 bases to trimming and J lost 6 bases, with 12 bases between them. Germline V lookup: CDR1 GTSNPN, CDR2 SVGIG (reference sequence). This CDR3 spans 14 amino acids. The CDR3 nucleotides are TGTGCCTGGAGTGTCGGAGGGAAAAGTCAGCCCCAGCATTTT. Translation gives CAWSVGGKSQPQHF. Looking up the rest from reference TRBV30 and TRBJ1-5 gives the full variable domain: SQTIHQWPATLVQPVGSPLSLECTVEGTSNPNLYWYRQAAGRGLQLLFYSVGIGQISSEVPQNLSASRPQDRQFILSSKKLLLSDSGFYLCAWSVGGKSQPQHFGDGTRLSIL.

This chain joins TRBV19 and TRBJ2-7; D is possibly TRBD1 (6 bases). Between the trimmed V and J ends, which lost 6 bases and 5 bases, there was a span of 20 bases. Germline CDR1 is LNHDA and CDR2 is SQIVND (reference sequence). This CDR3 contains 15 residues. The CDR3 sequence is CASRTEHQGLDEQYF. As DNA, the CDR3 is TGTGCCAGTAGGACGGAACACCAGGGGCTCGACGAGCAGTACTTC.

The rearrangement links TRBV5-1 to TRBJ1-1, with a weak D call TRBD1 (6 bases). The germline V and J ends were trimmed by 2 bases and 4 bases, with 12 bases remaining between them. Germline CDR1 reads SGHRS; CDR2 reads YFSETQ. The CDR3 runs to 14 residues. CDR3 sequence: CASSFAGDGTEAFF. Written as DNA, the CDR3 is TGCGCCAGCAGCTTTGCAGGGGACGGCACTGAAGCTTTCTTT.

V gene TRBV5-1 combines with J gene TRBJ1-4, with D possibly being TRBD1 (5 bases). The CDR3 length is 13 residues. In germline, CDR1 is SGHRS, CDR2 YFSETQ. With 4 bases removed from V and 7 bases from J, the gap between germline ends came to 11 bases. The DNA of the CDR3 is TGCGCCAGCAGCATAGGACAACTTGAAAAACTGTTTTTT. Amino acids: CASSIGQLEKLFF. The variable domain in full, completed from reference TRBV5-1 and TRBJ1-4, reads KAGVTQTPRYLIKTRGQQVTLSCSPISGHRSVSWYQQTPGQGLQFLFEYFSETQRNKGNFPGRFSGRQFSNSRSEMNVSTLELGDSALYLCASSIGQLEKLFFGSGTQLSVL.

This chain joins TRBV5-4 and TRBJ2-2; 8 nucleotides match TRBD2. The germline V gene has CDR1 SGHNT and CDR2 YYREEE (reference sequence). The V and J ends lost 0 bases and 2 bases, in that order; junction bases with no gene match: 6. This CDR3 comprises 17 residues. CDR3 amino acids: CASSLGAGGTNTGELFF. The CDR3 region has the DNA TGTGCCAGCAGCTTGGGTGCGGGAGGCACCAACACCGGGGAGCTGTTTTTT.

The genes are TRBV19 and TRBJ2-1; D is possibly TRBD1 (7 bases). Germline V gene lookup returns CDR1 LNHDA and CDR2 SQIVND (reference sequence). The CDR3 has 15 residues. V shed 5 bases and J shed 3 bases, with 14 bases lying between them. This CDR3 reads CASSVSGGLYNEQFF. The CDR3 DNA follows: TGTGCCAGTAGTGTTTCAGGGGGACTCTACAATGAGCAGTTCTTC.

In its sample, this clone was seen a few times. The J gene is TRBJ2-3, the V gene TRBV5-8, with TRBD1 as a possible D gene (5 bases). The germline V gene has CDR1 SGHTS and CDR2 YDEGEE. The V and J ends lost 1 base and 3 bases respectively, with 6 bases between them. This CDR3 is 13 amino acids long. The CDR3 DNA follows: TGTGCCAGCAGCTTGAGGGGTACAGATACGCAGTATTTT. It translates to CASSLRGTDTQYF.

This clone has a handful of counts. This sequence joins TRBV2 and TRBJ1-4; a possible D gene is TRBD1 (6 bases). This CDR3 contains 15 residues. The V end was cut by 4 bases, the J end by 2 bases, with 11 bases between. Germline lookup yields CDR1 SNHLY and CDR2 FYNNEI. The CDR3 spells CASSGQEATNEKLFF. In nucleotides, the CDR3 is TGTGCCAGCAGTGGACAGGAGGCGACTAATGAAAAACTGTTTTTT.

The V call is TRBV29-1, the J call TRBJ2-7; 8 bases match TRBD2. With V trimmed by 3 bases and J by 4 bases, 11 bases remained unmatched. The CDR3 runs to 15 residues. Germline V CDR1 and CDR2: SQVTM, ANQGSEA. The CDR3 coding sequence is TGCAGCGTTGAGGGGGCTAGCGGGTCGGAATACGAGCAGTACTTC. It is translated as CSVEGASGSEYEQYF.

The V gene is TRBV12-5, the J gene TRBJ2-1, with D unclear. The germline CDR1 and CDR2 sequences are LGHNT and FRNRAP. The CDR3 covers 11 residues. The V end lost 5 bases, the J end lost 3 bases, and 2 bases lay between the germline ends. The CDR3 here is CASGLYNEQFF. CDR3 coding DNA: TGTGCTAGTGGTCTCTACAATGAGCAGTTCTTC.

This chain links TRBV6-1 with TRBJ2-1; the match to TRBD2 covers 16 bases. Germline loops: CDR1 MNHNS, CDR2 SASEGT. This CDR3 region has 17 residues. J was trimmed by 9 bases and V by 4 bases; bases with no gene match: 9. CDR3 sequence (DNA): TGTGCCAGCAGTGGAACACACGGGACTAGCGGGAGGGGTGAGCAGTTCTTC. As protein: CASSGTHGTSGRGEQFF.

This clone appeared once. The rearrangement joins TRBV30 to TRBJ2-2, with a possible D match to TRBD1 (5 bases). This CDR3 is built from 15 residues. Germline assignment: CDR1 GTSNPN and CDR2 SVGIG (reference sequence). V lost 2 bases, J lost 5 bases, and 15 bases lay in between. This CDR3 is CAWSRVQGGTGELFF. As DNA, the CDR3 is TGTGCCTGGAGTCGGGTTCAGGGTGGTACCGGGGAGCTGTTTTTT.

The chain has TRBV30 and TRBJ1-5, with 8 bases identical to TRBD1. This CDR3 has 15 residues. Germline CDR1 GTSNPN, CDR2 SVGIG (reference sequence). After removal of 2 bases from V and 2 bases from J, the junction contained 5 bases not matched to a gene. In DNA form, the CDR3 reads TGTGCCTGGAGTCGGGGACAGGTCGGCAATCAGCCCCAGCATTTT. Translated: CAWSRGQVGNQPQHF.

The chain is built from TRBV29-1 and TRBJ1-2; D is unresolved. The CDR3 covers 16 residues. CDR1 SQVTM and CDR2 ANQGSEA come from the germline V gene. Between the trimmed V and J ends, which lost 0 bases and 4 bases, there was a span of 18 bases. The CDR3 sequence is CSVEDLILGPSYGYTF. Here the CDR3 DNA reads TGCAGCGTTGAAGATCTGATTCTTGGGCCATCCTATGGCTACACCTTC.

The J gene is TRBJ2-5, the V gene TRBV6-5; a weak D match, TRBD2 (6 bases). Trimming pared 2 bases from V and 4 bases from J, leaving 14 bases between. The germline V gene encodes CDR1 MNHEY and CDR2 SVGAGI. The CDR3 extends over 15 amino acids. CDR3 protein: CASSYGTLTSETQYF. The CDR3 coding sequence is TGTGCCAGCAGTTACGGGACTCTGACCTCAGAGACCCAGTACTTC.

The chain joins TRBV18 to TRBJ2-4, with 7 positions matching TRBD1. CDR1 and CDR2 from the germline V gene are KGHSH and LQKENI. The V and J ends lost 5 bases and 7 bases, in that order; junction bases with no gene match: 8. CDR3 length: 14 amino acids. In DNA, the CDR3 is TGTGCCAGCTCATCAGGGGGAAGGAGGAACATTCAGTACTTC. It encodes CASSSGGRRNIQYF. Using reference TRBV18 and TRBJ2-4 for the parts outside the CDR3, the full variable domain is NAGVMQNPRHLVRRRGQEARLRCSPMKGHSHVYWYRQLPEEGLKFMVYLQKENIIDESGMPKERFSAEFPKEGPSILRIQQVVRGDSAAYFCASSSGGRRNIQYFGAGTRLSVL.